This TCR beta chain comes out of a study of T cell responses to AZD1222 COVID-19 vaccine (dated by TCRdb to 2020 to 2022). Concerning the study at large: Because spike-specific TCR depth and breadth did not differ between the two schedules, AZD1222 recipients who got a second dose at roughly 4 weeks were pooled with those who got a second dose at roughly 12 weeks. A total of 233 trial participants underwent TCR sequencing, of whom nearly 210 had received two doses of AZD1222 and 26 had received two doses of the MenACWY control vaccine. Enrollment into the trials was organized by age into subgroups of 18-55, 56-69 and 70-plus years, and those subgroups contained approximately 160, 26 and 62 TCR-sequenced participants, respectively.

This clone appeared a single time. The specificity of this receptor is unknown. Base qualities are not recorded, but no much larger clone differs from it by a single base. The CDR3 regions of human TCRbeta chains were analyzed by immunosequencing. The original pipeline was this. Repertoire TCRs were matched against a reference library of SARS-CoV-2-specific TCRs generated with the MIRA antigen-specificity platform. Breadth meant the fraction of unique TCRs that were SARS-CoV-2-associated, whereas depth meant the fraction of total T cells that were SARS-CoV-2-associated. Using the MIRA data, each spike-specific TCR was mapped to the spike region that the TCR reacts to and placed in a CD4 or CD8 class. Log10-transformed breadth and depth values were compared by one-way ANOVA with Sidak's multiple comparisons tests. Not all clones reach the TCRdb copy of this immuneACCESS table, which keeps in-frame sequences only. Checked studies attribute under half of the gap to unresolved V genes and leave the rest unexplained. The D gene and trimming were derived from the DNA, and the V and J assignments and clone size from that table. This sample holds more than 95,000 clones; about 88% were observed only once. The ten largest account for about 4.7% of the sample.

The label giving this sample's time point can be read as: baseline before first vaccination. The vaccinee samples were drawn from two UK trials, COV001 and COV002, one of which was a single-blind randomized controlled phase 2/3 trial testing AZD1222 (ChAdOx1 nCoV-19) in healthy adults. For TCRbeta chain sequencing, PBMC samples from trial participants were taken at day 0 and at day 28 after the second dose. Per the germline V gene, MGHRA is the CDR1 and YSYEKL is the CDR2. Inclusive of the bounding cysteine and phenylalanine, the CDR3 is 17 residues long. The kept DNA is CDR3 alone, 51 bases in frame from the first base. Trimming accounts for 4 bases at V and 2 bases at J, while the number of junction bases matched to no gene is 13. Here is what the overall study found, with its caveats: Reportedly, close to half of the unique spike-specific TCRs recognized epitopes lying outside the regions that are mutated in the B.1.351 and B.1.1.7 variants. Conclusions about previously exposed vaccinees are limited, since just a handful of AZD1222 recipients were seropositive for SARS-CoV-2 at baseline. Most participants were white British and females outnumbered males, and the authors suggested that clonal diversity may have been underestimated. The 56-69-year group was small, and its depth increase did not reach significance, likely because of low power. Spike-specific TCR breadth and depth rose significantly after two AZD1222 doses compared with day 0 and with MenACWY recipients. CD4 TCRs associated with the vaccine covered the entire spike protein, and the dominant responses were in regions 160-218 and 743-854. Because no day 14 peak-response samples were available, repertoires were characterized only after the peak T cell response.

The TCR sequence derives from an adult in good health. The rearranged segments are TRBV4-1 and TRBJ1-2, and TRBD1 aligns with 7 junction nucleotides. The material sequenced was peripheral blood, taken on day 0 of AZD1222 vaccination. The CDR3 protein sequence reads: CASSLTYTDRTNYGYTF. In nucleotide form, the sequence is TGCGCCAGCAGCCTAACATACACGGACAGGACGAACTATGGCTACACCTTC.